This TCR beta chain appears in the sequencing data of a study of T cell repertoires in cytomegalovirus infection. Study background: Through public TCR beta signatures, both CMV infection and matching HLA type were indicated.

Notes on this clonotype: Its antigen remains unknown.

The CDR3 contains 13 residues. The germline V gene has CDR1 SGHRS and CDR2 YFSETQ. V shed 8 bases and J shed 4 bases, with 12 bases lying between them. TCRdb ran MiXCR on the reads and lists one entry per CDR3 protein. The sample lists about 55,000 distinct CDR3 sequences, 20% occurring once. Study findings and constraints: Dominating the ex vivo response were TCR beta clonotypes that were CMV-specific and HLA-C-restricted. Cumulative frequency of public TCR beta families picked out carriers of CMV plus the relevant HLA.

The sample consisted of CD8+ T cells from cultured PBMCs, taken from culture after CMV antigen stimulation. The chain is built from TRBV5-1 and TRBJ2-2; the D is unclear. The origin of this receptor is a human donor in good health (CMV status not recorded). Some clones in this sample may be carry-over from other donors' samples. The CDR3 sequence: CASKNGGTGELFF. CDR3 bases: TGCGCCAGTAAAAACGGTGGCACCGGGGAGCTGTTTTTT. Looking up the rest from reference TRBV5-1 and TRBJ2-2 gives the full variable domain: KAGVTQTPRYLIKTRGQQVTLSCSPISGHRSVSWYQQTPGQGLQFLFEYFSETQRNKGNFPGRFSGRQFSNSRSEMNVSTLELGDSALYLCASKNGGTGELFFGEGSRLTVL.